The 32 T cell receptor beta chains presented below share a single source sample, sequenced in a study of Ad26.COV2.S vaccination and SARS-CoV-2 variants. The treatment was: around 19 received Ad26.COV2.S at low or high dose, single or two shots; several received placebo; per-sample allocation not given. Sample collection was performed on day 63 after the first vaccine or placebo injection. Repertoires were generated with immunoSEQ multiplex PCR, while TCRdb's copy carries only in-frame clones and drops some. The data hold 350,000 to 450,000 clones, with roughly 91% observed a single time. Here the sequenced sample was peripheral blood, taken in a trial of Ad26.COV2.S vaccine versus placebo. These receptors were collected from a person between 18 and 60 years old who received the Ad26.COV2.S COVID-19 vaccine or a placebo.

The chain employs TRBV5-1 and TRBJ2-7, with 9 bases identical to TRBD1. Germline V gives CDR1 SGHRS, CDR2 YFSETQ. V was clipped by 6 bases and J by 3 bases; unmatched bases: 7. CDR3 length: 14 amino acids. The CDR3 spells CASTSGQGNYEQYF. In DNA form, the CDR3 reads TGCGCCAGCACCTCGGGACAGGGAAACTACGAGCAGTACTTC.

This chain connects TRBV2 to TRBJ1-1; D is unresolved. Trimming removed 1 base at V and 4 bases at J, with 7 bases between. Germline V gene sequence: CDR1 SNHLY, CDR2 FYNNEI. The CDR3 consists of 13 residues. The CDR3 spells CASSEESGTEAFF. CDR3 sequence (DNA): TGTGCCAGCAGTGAAGAGTCAGGCACTGAAGCTTTCTTT.

Worth noting for this clone: This specimen includes other DNA sequences encoding the same CDR3. The chain carries TRBV7-9 and TRBJ2-7, with D perhaps TRBD2 (6 bases). V was cut by 1 base and J by 3 bases, with 7 bases left in between. From germline, CDR1 is SEHNR and CDR2 FQNEAQ (reference sequence). This CDR3 is built from 13 residues. The DNA of the CDR3 is TGTGCCAGCAGCTTAGACGGGAGCTACGAGCAGTACTTC. Its protein is CASSLDGSYEQYF.

This clone occurred once. The chain is built from TRBV12-5 and TRBJ1-1; the D is unclear. The V and J ends lost 8 bases and 3 bases respectively, with 4 bases between them. The length of the CDR3 is 10 residues. In germline, CDR1 is LGHNT, CDR2 FRNRAP. The CDR3, as DNA: TGTGCTAGTAGGGACACTGAAGCTTTCTTT. This translates into CASRDTEAFF.

This chain joins TRBV7-2 and TRBJ2-1; either TRBD1 or TRBD2 may fit D (6 bases each). V lost 1 base, J lost 1 base, and 11 bases lay in between. Germline CDR1 is SGHTA and CDR2 is FQGNSA. The CDR3 is made up of 16 amino acids. The CDR3 bases are TGTGCCAGCAGCTTAGGGGGGGCCCTATCCTACAATGAGCAGTTCTTC. The encoded protein is CASSLGGALSYNEQFF.

The chain uses TRBV29-1 and TRBJ1-4; perhaps TRBD1 as D (5 bases). Per the germline V gene, CDR1 is SQVTM and CDR2 is ANQGSEA. This CDR3 is 13 amino acids long. Trimming cost V 6 bases and J 4 bases, with 12 bases left between them. The chain's CDR3 is CSVLTAINEKLFF. The CDR3 DNA follows: TGCAGCGTCCTGACAGCTATTAATGAAAAACTGTTTTTT.

V and J are TRBV25-1 and TRBJ1-1; D gene uncertain. Trimming removed 2 bases from V and 11 bases from J, with 12 bases in between. The CDR3 contains 12 residues. Germline lookup yields CDR1 MGHDK and CDR2 SYGVNS. In DNA, the CDR3 is TGTGCCAGCAGTGAAGGTCAACTGCGGGCTTTCTTT. Protein sequence: CASSEGQLRAFF.

V gene TRBV5-6 combines with J gene TRBJ2-7; 7 bases fit TRBD1. This CDR3 region has 14 residues. Germline loops: CDR1 SGHDT, CDR2 YYEEEE. V shed 1 base, J shed 3 bases, and the junction held 4 bases outside the gene matches. The CDR3 sequence: CASSLPGQYYEQYF. CDR3 sequence (DNA): TGTGCCAGCAGCTTGCCGGGACAGTACTACGAGCAGTACTTC.

Turning to this clone: Germline and junction disagree at one end, which may indicate a read error. This sequence joins TRBV12-3 or TRBV12-4 and TRBJ2-3, with a possible D match to TRBD2 (5 bases). This CDR3 is 12 amino acids long. As DNA, the CDR3 is TGCGCCACGACTACAATCACAGATACGCAGTATTTT. This codes for CATTTITDTQYF.

This clone was counted only a few times. V usage is TRBV11-2 and J usage is TRBJ2-2, with D possibly matching TRBD1 (6 bases). Germline loops: CDR1 SGHAT, CDR2 FQNNGV. V lost 2 bases and J 4 bases, leaving 11 bases between the germline ends. CDR3 length: 15 residues. CDR3 region: CASSLYREVTGELFF. CDR3 nucleotides: TGTGCCAGCAGCTTATACAGGGAAGTCACCGGGGAGCTGTTTTTT.

The V and J genes are TRBV7-3 and TRBJ2-1; 8 bases agree with TRBD2. With 5 bases clipped from V and 6 bases from J, the junction kept 9 bases outside the gene matches. Germline lookup yields CDR1 SGHTA and CDR2 FQGTGA. CDR3 size: 15 residues. The CDR3 bases are TGTGCCAGCAGCCCCGCCGGGGGGGCCGTCAATGAGCAGTTCTTC. It codes for CASSPAGGAVNEQFF. The whole variable domain, remainder taken from reference TRBV7-3 and TRBJ2-1, is GAGVSQTPSNKVTEKGKYVELRCDPISGHTALYWYRQSLGQGPEFLIYFQGTGAADDSGLPNDRFFAVRPEGSVSTLKIQRTERGDSAVYLCASSPAGGAVNEQFFGPGTRLTVL.

The rearrangement joins TRBV10-3 to TRBJ1-2, with a possible D match to TRBD1 (5 bases). CDR1 is ENHRY and CDR2 is SYGVKD in the germline V gene. CDR3 size: 14 residues. Deletions cut 7 bases from V and 6 bases from J, with 18 bases between. The CDR3 nucleotides read TGTGCCATCAAACGGGACGCAACCTCTGATGGCTACACCTTC. Amino acids: CAIKRDATSDGYTF.

The chain recombines TRBV27 with TRBJ2-1, with TRBD1 as a possible D gene (5 bases). CDR1 is MNHEY and CDR2 is SMNVEV in the germline V gene (reference sequence). V lost 2 bases and J lost 2, with 10 bases in between. The CDR3 has 15 amino acids. Here the CDR3 DNA reads TGTGCCAGCAGTTTAAAGGACAAGCCCTACAATGAGCAGTTCTTC. Protein: CASSLKDKPYNEQFF.

The chain recombines TRBV27 with TRBJ2-1; weak D call: TRBD1 (6 bases). This CDR3 is built from 14 residues. The germline V gene encodes CDR1 MNHEY and CDR2 SMNVEV (reference sequence). Trimming left V 6 bases short and J 3 bases short, with 12 bases between. The CDR3 region is CASSSTGLYNEQFF. The CDR3 coding sequence is TGTGCCAGCAGCTCGACAGGACTCTACAATGAGCAGTTCTTC.

This chain joins TRBV12-3 or TRBV12-4 and TRBJ2-2; D is unresolved. V was trimmed by 8 bases and J by 7 bases, leaving 5 bases between them. The CDR3 runs to 10 residues. The CDR3 bases are TGTGCCAGCTCGGGCGGGGAGCTGTTTTTT. Its translation: CASSGGELFF.

The chain carries TRBV27 and TRBJ2-1; TRBD2 might be the D (5 bases). This CDR3 is built from 15 residues. V was pared by 5 bases and J by 2 bases, with 13 bases between. Germline CDR1 is MNHEY and CDR2 is SMNVEV (reference sequence). For the CDR3, the DNA is TGTGCCAGCAGTCCGGAGGTGACTCCCTACAATGAGCAGTTCTTC. It translates to CASSPEVTPYNEQFF.

The CDR3: CASSTDRGPYEQYF. The CDR3 nucleotides are TGTGCCAGCAGCACGGACAGGGGGCCCTACGAGCAGTACTTC. The chain uses TRBV13 and TRBJ2-7, with 11 nucleotides matching TRBD1. The germline V gene has CDR1 PRHDT and CDR2 FYEKMQ (reference sequence). The CDR3 totals 14 residues. Trimming removed 5 bases from V and 2 bases from J; junction bases left unmatched: 2.

This chain links TRBV30 with TRBJ2-7; the D is unclear. Germline loops: CDR1 GTSNPN, CDR2 SVGIG (reference sequence). This CDR3 is 11 amino acids long. V was shortened by 3 bases and J by 4 bases, with 7 bases between the two germline ends. The DNA of the CDR3 is TGTGCCTGGAGCCTCCAATACGAGCAGTACTTC. Amino acid sequence: CAWSLQYEQYF.

The genes are TRBV5-1 and TRBJ1-5; weak D call: TRBD1 (6 bases). Trimming shortened V by 4 bases and J by 3 bases, and 11 bases separated the two germline ends. CDR1 and CDR2 (germline): SGHRS, YFSETQ. CDR3 length: 14 residues. CDR3 in amino acids: CASSNGQNNQPQHF. CDR3 DNA: TGCGCCAGCAGCAACGGACAGAACAATCAGCCCCAGCATTTT.

This rearrangement joins TRBV29-1 to TRBJ2-7; the D gene could be TRBD1 or TRBD2 (6 bases each). The CDR3 consists of 15 residues. With 3 bases removed from V and 4 bases from J, the gap between germline ends came to 19 bases. Germline values: CDR1 SQVTM, CDR2 ANQGSEA. The CDR3 DNA reads as TGCAGCGTTGAGGGGGGCCGGGAGCGACCTTACGAGCAGTACTTC. Amino acids: CSVEGGRERPYEQYF.

The chain recombines TRBV19 with TRBJ1-2; 8 nucleotides match TRBD1. V lost 7 bases, J lost 4 bases, and 2 bases stayed unmatched. Germline lookup yields CDR1 LNHDA and CDR2 SQIVND (reference sequence). The CDR3 has 12 amino acids. DNA for the CDR3: TGTGCCAGTAACACAGGGGGCTATGGCTACACCTTC. This gives the protein CASNTGGYGYTF. Full variable domain (remainder filled in from reference TRBV19 and TRBJ1-2): DGGITQSPKYLFRKEGQNVTLSCEQNLNHDAMYWYRQDPGQGLRLIYYSQIVNDFQKGDIAEGYSVSREKKESFPLTVTSAQKNPTAFYLCASNTGGYGYTFGSGTRLTVV.

CDR3 amino acids: CASSLVEGSNYGYTF. CDR3 coding DNA: TGTGCCAGCAGCTTGGTAGAAGGGTCTAACTATGGCTACACCTTC. This chain connects TRBV5-4 to TRBJ1-2; D unclear. The CDR3 is made up of 15 amino acids. Germline assignment: CDR1 SGHNT and CDR2 YYREEE (reference sequence). V was pared by 0 bases and J by 0 bases, with 9 bases between.

V gene TRBV30 combines with J gene TRBJ2-7, with TRBD1 identical over 10 bases. The CDR3 extends over 13 amino acids. Trimming at V came to 1 base and at J to 4 bases, leaving 1 base not matched to a gene. Germline values: CDR1 GTSNPN, CDR2 SVGIG (reference sequence). The CDR3 loop reads CAWSGDRGYEQYF. CDR3 DNA sequence: TGTGCCTGGAGTGGGGACAGGGGTTACGAGCAGTACTTC.

The chain is built from TRBV7-6 and TRBJ1-1; D is uncertain. There are 15 residues in the CDR3. Germline V gene lookup returns CDR1 SGHVS and CDR2 FNYEAQ. V lost 1 base and J lost 1, with 10 bases in between. CDR3 sequence (DNA): TGTGCCAGCAGCTTAGAAGGTGGGCCGAACACTGAAGCTTTCTTT. Its translation is CASSLEGGPNTEAFF.

The chain is built from TRBV10-2 and TRBJ1-5; D not resolved. Trimming took 0 bases from V and 2 from J, leaving 11 bases between them. CDR3 length equals 16 residues. CDR1 is WSHSY, CDR2 SAAADI, per germline. This CDR3 reads CASSESTFSGNQPQHF. CDR3 DNA: TGCGCCAGCAGTGAGTCGACTTTTTCGGGCAATCAGCCCCAGCATTTT.

This clone was found once. The rearrangement uses TRBV7-2 and TRBJ2-5; no reliable D call. V lost 1 base and J lost 2, with 8 bases in between. This CDR3 is built from 14 residues. The V gene's germline CDR1 is SGHTA and CDR2 FQGNSA. The CDR3 region has the DNA TGTGCCAGCAGCTTAGGTAGCTTTCAAGAGACCCAGTACTTC. It yields the protein CASSLGSFQETQYF.

V usage is TRBV19 and J usage is TRBJ2-5, with D hard to call. Germline V gene lookup returns CDR1 LNHDA and CDR2 SQIVND (reference sequence). The CDR3 runs to 12 residues. V gave up 2 bases and J gave up 5 bases, with 6 bases separating them. The CDR3 DNA reads as TGTGCCAGTAGTATATCGGGCGAGACCCAGTACTTC. The encoded protein is CASSISGETQYF. Looking up the rest from reference TRBV19 and TRBJ2-5 gives the full variable domain: DGGITQSPKYLFRKEGQNVTLSCEQNLNHDAMYWYRQDPGQGLRLIYYSQIVNDFQKGDIAEGYSVSREKKESFPLTVTSAQKNPTAFYLCASSISGETQYFGPGTRLLVL.

J is TRBJ1-6 and V is TRBV6-4; D not resolved. CDR1 MRHNA and CDR2 SNTAGT come from the germline V gene. V lost 8 bases and J 5 bases, leaving 10 bases between the germline ends. The CDR3 is 13 residues long. The CDR3 nucleotides are TGTGCCAGCGGGGATGGCGATAATTCACCCCTCCACTTT. Translation: CASGDGDNSPLHF.

The genes are TRBV6-4 and TRBJ1-5; weak D call: TRBD1 (5 bases). V was clipped by 4 bases and J by 1 base, with 11 bases between them. The CDR3 contains 15 residues. CDR1 and CDR2 (germline): MRHNA, SNTAGT. The CDR3 DNA is TGTGCCAGCAGTGTCACGGGACGCAGCAATCAGCCCCAGCATTTT. It yields the protein CASSVTGRSNQPQHF.

The CDR3 spells CASGTGDRGYEQFF. In nucleotides, the CDR3 is TGTGCTAGTGGAACCGGGGACAGGGGCTATGAGCAGTTCTTC. The chain joins TRBV12-5 to TRBJ2-1, with TRBD1 matching 10 bases. Germline assignment: CDR1 LGHNT and CDR2 FRNRAP. Trimming took 6 bases from V and 8 from J; bases not matched to a gene: 7. The CDR3 length is 14 residues.

The chain carries TRBV9 and TRBJ2-1, with a weak D call TRBD1 (7 bases). V was pared by 2 bases and J by 3 bases, with 15 bases between. The germline gives CDR1 SGDLS, CDR2 YYNGEE. The CDR3 runs 16 residues. CDR3 nucleotides: TGTGCCAGCAGCGTTTCGGAGGGACAGTACTACAATGAGCAGTTCTTC. It codes for CASSVSEGQYYNEQFF.

The chain uses TRBV7-2 and TRBJ1-2; possible D gene TRBD1, 6 bases. The V and J ends lost 1 base and 4 bases respectively, with 13 bases between them. This CDR3 is built from 15 residues. Looked up from germline, CDR1 is SGHTA and CDR2 is FQGNSA. The CDR3 is CASSLVGGVGYGYTF. CDR3 in DNA: TGTGCCAGCAGCTTAGTGGGGGGCGTCGGCTATGGCTACACCTTC.